This record concerns one TCR beta chain sequence. Its antigen is not known. The CDR3 contains 14 residues. The V gene end was trimmed by 7 bases and the J gene end by 3 bases; junction bases not matched to a gene: 5. Germline values: CDR1 MNHNS, CDR2 SASEGT. The sample comes from a study of graft-versus-host responses after intestinal transplantation. Background on the study: Multivisceral, liver-intestinal, or isolated intestinal grafts went to recipients. Overall study findings and caveats: Recipient-marrow GvH clones were detected, some having first appeared in ileum or blood.

Clones were read by immunoSEQ multiplex PCR, and TCRdb kept only the in-frame ones, dropping some. This table holds 80,000 to 100,000 clones, under 90% found once. The TCR originated in a human donor who received an intestinal transplant. Specimen: unstimulated CD4+ T cells sorted from spleen or lymph node cells, collected before intestinal transplant. The chain uses TRBV6-1 and TRBJ2-3; 9 bases are shared with TRBD2. The CDR3 bases are TGTGCCAGCATCCAAAGCGGGGGGACAGATACGCAGTATTTT. This gives the protein CASIQSGGTDTQYF.